This note documents a single T cell receptor (beta chain) sequence. The protocol was immunoSEQ multiplex PCR, while the TCRdb copy is restricted to in-frame clones and leaves out a portion. The sample has roughly 40,000 clones, roughly 87% seen once. These data come from a study of OX40 agonist ivuxolimab in advanced cancers. Study in general: The study reported partial responses in three patients: one hepatocellular carcinoma, two cutaneous melanoma.

From germline, CDR1 is SGHTA and CDR2 FQGNSA. The CDR3 runs 15 residues. V lost 7 bases, J lost 6 bases, and 21 bases lay in between. Sequenced here: CD4+ or CD8+ T cells sorted from blood, sampled in a trial of the OX40 agonist ivuxolimab. This TCR derives from an adult with an advanced solid tumor such as melanoma, head and neck, liver or kidney cancer. This chain joins TRBV7-2 and TRBJ1-2; perhaps TRBD1 as D (6 bases). The CDR3 DNA reads TGTGCCAGCACCATCCCCTGGGGGCGCGAGAATGGCTACACCTTC. Encoded protein: CASTIPWGRENGYTF.